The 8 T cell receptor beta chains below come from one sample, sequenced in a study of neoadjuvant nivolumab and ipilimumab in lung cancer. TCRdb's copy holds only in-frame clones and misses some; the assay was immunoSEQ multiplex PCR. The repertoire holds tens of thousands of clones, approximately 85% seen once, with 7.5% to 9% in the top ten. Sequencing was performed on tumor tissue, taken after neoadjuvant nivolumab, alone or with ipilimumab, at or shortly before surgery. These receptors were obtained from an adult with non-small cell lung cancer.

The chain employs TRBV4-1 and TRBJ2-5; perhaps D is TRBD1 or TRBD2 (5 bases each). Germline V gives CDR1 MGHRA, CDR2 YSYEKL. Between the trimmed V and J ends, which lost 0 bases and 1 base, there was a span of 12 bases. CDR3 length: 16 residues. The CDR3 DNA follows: TGCGCCAGCAGCCAAGATCCTGGGACGAGCCAAGAGACCCAGTACTTC. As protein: CASSQDPGTSQETQYF.

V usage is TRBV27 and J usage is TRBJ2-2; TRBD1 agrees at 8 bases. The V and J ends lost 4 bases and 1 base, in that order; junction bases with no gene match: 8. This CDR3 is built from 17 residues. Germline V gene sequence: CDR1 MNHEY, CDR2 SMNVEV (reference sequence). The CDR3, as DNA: TGTGCCAGCAGTTCGTTAGGCGGGACAGGGAACACCGGGGAGCTGTTTTTT. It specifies CASSSLGGTGNTGELFF.

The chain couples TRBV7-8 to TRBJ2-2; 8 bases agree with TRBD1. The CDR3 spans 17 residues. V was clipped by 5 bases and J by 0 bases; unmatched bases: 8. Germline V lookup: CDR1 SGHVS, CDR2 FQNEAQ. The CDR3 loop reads CASSPRDRRSNTGELFF. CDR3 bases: TGTGCCAGCAGCCCTAGGGACAGGAGGTCGAACACCGGGGAGCTGTTTTTT.

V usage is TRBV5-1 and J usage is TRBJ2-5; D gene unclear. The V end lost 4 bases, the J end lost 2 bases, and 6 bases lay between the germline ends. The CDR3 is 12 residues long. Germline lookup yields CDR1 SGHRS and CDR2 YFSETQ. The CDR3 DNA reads TGCGCCAGCAGCGCCTCTCAAGAGACCCAGTACTTC. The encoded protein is CASSASQETQYF.

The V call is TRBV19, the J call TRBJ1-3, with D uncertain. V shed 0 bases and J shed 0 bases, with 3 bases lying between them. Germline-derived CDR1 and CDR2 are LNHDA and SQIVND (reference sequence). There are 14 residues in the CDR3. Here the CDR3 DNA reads TGTGCCAGTAGTATAGACTACTCTGGAAACACCATATATTTT. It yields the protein CASSIDYSGNTIYF.

CDR3 region: CASSEGVRTHSHF. The CDR3 coding sequence is TGTGCCAGCAGTGAAGGGGTAAGGACACACTCGCATTTT. V usage is TRBV6-1 and J usage is TRBJ1-5; D is possibly TRBD1 (5 bases). From germline, CDR1 is MNHNS and CDR2 SASEGT. The V end was cut by 1 base, the J end by 15 bases, with 16 bases between. The CDR3 loop spans 13 amino acids.

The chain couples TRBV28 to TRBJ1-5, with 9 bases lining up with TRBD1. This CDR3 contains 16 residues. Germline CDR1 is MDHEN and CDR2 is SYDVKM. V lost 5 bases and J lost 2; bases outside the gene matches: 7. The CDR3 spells CASSPTGGRGNQPQHF. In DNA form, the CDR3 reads TGTGCCAGCAGTCCCACAGGGGGCAGGGGCAATCAGCCCCAGCATTTT.

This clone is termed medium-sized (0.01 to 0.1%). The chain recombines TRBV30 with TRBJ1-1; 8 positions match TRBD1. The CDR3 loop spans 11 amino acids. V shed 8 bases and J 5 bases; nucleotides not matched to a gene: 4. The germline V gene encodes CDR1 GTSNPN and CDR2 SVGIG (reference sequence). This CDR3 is CAQGARTEAFF. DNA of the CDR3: TGTGCCCAGGGGGCGCGAACTGAAGCTTTCTTT.